The sequence of this T cell receptor beta chain was determined in a study of PD-1 blockade in classical Hodgkin lymphoma (dated by TCRdb to 2020 to 2022). Regarding the research as a whole: Nivolumab dosing was 3 mg/kg intravenously every 2 weeks, continuing until either disease progression or unacceptable toxicity. The study used CyTOF and TCR beta sequencing to define a peripheral blood immune signature of response to PD-1 blockade in classical Hodgkin lymphoma. Summary of the overall study and its limitations: Newly diagnosed patients were reported to have lower baseline TCR diversity than healthy donors, and relapsed/refractory patients were reported to have lower baseline TCR diversity still. By C4D1, a significant rise was seen in CD4+ TCR diversity but not in CD8+ TCR diversity (p=0.0027 vs p=0.16), and the rise was most apparent among complete responders (p=0.02). Trial patients achieving complete response had baseline diversity similar to newly diagnosed patients, whereas partial responders and progressors had significantly lower diversity. Diversity was lower in patients who began nivolumab less than 1 year after ASCT, so these patients were left out of later analyses to avoid confounding by immune reconstitution. The study covered only a single clinical trial cohort, and the causes of the repertoire differences, possibly disease activity or prior therapy, were still not defined.

The sample's time point label, decoded: cycle 2 day 1 (C2D1) of nivolumab. All trial patients had relapsed after autologous stem cell transplantation, with cohorts A, B and C differing in prior brentuximab vedotin exposure. The trial cohort was composed of under 70 patients with relapsed/refractory classical Hodgkin lymphoma, for whom complete response, partial response or progressive disease was recorded as best overall response. In the multi-cohort phase II CheckMate 205 trial, trial patients received single-agent nivolumab. An independent review committee assessed best overall response by applying the 2007 International Working Group response criteria. Trial PBMCs were obtained immediately prior to nivolumab initiation (C1D1) and on therapy at cycle 2 day 1 and cycle 4 day 1. After peripheral blood was drawn into 8 mL Vacutainer Cell Preparation Tubes, PBMCs were isolated by centrifugation and then cryopreserved.

The CDR3, from cysteine to phenylalanine, totals 15 residues. The sequence is cut down to CDR3 DNA, 45 bases in frame from base 1. V was cut back by 0 bases and J by 0 bases, leaving a gap of 6 bases between them. As encoded in the germline V gene, CDR1 is SGHRS while CDR2 is YFSETQ. Genomic DNA was extracted with the Qiagen DNeasy kit from unsorted PBMCs and from negatively selected CD4+ and CD8+ fractions. TCR beta CDR3 regions were amplified by immunoSEQ multiplex PCR using primers annealing to V and J segments. A synthetic immune receptor repertoire was used to minimize amplification bias, and any residual bias was removed computationally once sequencing was done. The published analysis was carried out like this. Repertoire diversity was quantified as the Shannon entropy index using custom Python scripts. The unsorted, CD4+ and CD8+ repertoires were each analyzed separately, with the exception of combined analyses, where CD4+ and CD8+ sequences were merged in silico. Clonal expansion was defined as a frequency increase of at least 2-fold after treatment compared with C1D1, and clones undetected at baseline were assigned a pseudocount of 0.5. Singleton clones were defined as clones with 0 or 1 copy at C1D1, and non-singleton clones were defined as clones with 2 or more copies. By matching protein sequences in sorted samples from the same patient, clones expanded in unsorted samples were annotated as CD4+, CD8+ or unknown. Diversity changes from C1D1 to C4D1 were tested in paired samples using Wilcoxon tests. TCRdb took this table from immuneACCESS and kept in-frame rearrangements with V and J called. Such tables lack part of the clones; where checked against another copy, unresolved V genes explain under half of the gap, and the rest is unexplained. That table furnishes V, J and clone size, whereas the DNA furnished D and trimming. In all, the sample holds 20,000 to 30,000 clones, and under 90% of those were seen once. The top ten clonotypes cover around a fifth of the sample.

In regard to this clone: Its target antigen remains unknown. Per-base quality was not reported, and no clone a single base away is much larger than it. Other DNA sequences of this sample code for an identical CDR3.

The receptor was derived from a human donor with classical Hodgkin lymphoma. The chain employs TRBV5-1 and TRBJ1-4, with the D gene not clear enough to name. The sequencing used peripheral blood mononuclear cells (PBMCs), collected before the second cycle of nivolumab. The DNA sequence is as follows: TGCGCCAGCAGCTTGGCCGGTGCAACTAATGAAAAACTGTTTTTT. It is translated as CASSLAGATNEKLFF.